The rows below give T cell receptor beta chains drawn from one sample of a study of T cell changes during pregnancy in multiple sclerosis. Profiling relied on immunoSEQ multiplex PCR, and the TCRdb table lists in-frame clones only, not all of them. The sample includes 70,000 or so clones, roughly 91% of them seen just once. Sequencing used peripheral blood, obtained in the third trimester of pregnancy. The receptor source for this set is a female donor in good health, enrolled as a control in a pregnancy study. Both conserved end residues are part of each CDR3. D genes are given only for firm matches. Where a row states a size, it is once, few, many or the class of an expanded clone; other rows omit it.

CDR3	J	V	size	D
CASSPSQGIDYGYTF	TRBJ1-2	TRBV5-1	.	.
CAISGDQTGAYTEAFF	TRBJ1-1	TRBV10-3	.	TRBD1
CASSTGAVYGYTF	TRBJ1-2	TRBV6-5	.	TRBD1
CASSIERAGYQPQHF	TRBJ1-5	TRBV19	.	.
CASSLPVGGRETQYF	TRBJ2-5	TRBV7-2	.	.
CASSLGYLRTRGDTQYF	TRBJ2-3	TRBV7-2	.	TRBD2
CASSLSRQGYNEQFF	TRBJ2-1	TRBV7-9	.	TRBD1
CASSRQGNEQFF	TRBJ2-1	TRBV18	.	TRBD1
CASSRQSTGNQPQHF	TRBJ1-5	TRBV2	.	.
CASSLATTGTGGRGTF	TRBJ1-2	TRBV5-1	.	TRBD1
CASSSGQINYGYTF	TRBJ1-2	TRBV21-1	.	.
CASSQGAASSYEQYF	TRBJ2-7	TRBV11-3	.	.
CASSIGLASDTQYF	TRBJ2-3	TRBV19	.	.
CASSQSKEALNEKLFF	TRBJ1-4	TRBV23-1	once	.
CASSGRTGEAYEQYF	TRBJ2-7	TRBV4-1	.	TRBD1
CASRWGDSSNQPQHF	TRBJ1-5	TRBV2	.	TRBD1
CASRPLAGGERTGELFF	TRBJ2-2	TRBV27	.	TRBD2
CASSSQQGSPYNEQFF	TRBJ2-1	TRBV5-1	.	TRBD1
CASSPPAGAWSEQFF	TRBJ2-1	TRBV5-6	.	.
CASTISGDPYGYTF	TRBJ1-2	TRBV6-5	.	.
CASGFSLAGYTF	TRBJ1-2	TRBV12-5	.	.
CASQQGADGYTF	TRBJ1-2	TRBV10-1	.	TRBD1
CASSTGGGRHYEQFF	TRBJ2-1	TRBV27	.	TRBD2
CASSKDRAKLASEQYF	TRBJ2-7	TRBV7-2	once	TRBD1
CASSLVQGGEKLFF	TRBJ1-4	TRBV5-6	.	.
CASSPTGFDGNTIYF	TRBJ1-3	TRBV18	.	.
CASSIGSTNEKLFF	TRBJ1-4	TRBV18	once	.
CASSRQGVPSTDTQYF	TRBJ2-3	TRBV4-1	.	TRBD1